Each of the 20 T cell receptor beta chains below was sequenced from the same sample in a study of blood T cell repertoires in COVID-19. The protocol was immunoSEQ multiplex PCR, while the TCRdb copy is restricted to in-frame clones and leaves out a portion. The table lists under 70,000 clones, 80% to 95% of them singletons, with about a sixth in the top ten. Sample: peripheral blood. The receptors were sampled from an elderly man with acute or convalescent COVID-19.

The V and J genes are TRBV2 and TRBJ2-1, with a tentative D call TRBD1 (5 bases). The CDR3 has 15 residues. CDR1 is SNHLY, CDR2 FYNNEI, per germline. V lost 6 bases to trimming and J lost 0 bases, with 12 bases between them. Written as DNA, the CDR3 is TGTGCCAGCAGGAAGACAGACAGCTCCTACAATGAGCAGTTCTTC. Translated: CASRKTDSSYNEQFF.

A single count supports this clone. V and J are TRBV11-2 and TRBJ1-4; tentatively, D is TRBD1 (6 bases). The CDR3 consists of 14 residues. Looked up from germline, CDR1 is SGHAT and CDR2 is FQNNGV. The V end was cut by 8 bases, the J end by 8 bases, with 18 bases between. The CDR3 DNA reads as TGTGCCAGCCAGGGGTGGTCTAGAGTGGAAAAACTGTTTTTT. This codes for CASQGWSRVEKLFF.

This chain uses TRBV18 with TRBJ1-2, with 8 bases aligning to TRBD1. With 1 base clipped from V and 4 bases from J, the junction kept 11 bases outside the gene matches. The CDR3 runs to 17 residues. CDR1 and CDR2 (germline): KGHSH, LQKENI. CDR3 sequence: CASSPQTQGARSYGYTF. CDR3 nucleotides: TGTGCCAGCTCACCACAAACTCAGGGGGCGAGAAGCTATGGCTACACCTTC.

This clone came up a few times. The V call is TRBV28, the J call TRBJ1-3, with 8 bases aligning to TRBD1. CDR3 length: 15 amino acids. Germline CDR1 is MDHEN and CDR2 is SYDVKM. Trimming cost V 7 bases and J 3 bases; bases outside gene matches: 8. The CDR3 bases are TGTGCCAGCACCAGCCAGGGGGCGGATGGAAACACCATATATTTT. Protein sequence: CASTSQGADGNTIYF.

This clone was detected once. The rearrangement links TRBV15 to TRBJ2-1; D uncertain. Germline CDR1 LNHNV, CDR2 YYDKDF (reference sequence). Trimming left V 5 bases short and J 8 bases short, with 10 bases between. The CDR3 is 12 amino acids. The CDR3 nucleotides read TGTGCCACCAGCGTTGGCGGCGATGAGCAGTTCTTC. This gives the protein CATSVGGDEQFF.

The chain employs TRBV6-5 and TRBJ1-6, with D uncertain. From germline, CDR1 is MNHEY and CDR2 SVGAGI. This CDR3 has 13 amino acids. V was pared by 2 bases and J by 8 bases, with 7 bases between. CDR3 nucleotide sequence: TGTGCCAGCAGTTACGAGCCGGATTCACCCCTCCACTTT. Its protein is CASSYEPDSPLHF.

The V gene is TRBV5-1, the J gene TRBJ2-3, with D perhaps matching TRBD2 (6 bases). The CDR3 has 14 amino acids. Trimming cost V 4 bases and J 6 bases, with 15 bases left between them. Per germline, CDR1 SGHRS and CDR2 YFSETQ. CDR3 region: CASSVAPGGDTQYF. In DNA, the CDR3 is TGCGCCAGCAGCGTGGCGCCCGGAGGGGATACGCAGTATTTT.

The chain has TRBV28 and TRBJ2-7, with D hard to call. Germline values: CDR1 MDHEN, CDR2 SYDVKM. With 6 bases removed from V and 4 bases from J, the gap between germline ends came to 10 bases. The CDR3 consists of 12 residues. The CDR3 here is CASSPQRYEQYF. The CDR3 DNA reads as TGTGCCAGCAGCCCACAGAGATACGAGCAGTACTTC.

This rearrangement joins TRBV10-3 to TRBJ1-5; D gene uncertain. The CDR3 has 12 residues. V gave up 0 bases and J gave up 6 bases, with 3 bases separating them. Germline V gives CDR1 ENHRY, CDR2 SYGVKD. The CDR3 bases are TGTGCCATCAGTGAGTCGAGTCAGCCCCAGCATTTT. Protein product: CAISESSQPQHF.

The chain carries TRBV6-6 and TRBJ2-3; TRBD2 matches 8 bases. Per germline, CDR1 MNHNY and CDR2 SVGAGI (reference sequence). The CDR3 consists of 13 residues. V gave up 5 bases and J gave up 4 bases; unmatched junction bases: 2. CDR3 region: CASSGLASDTQYF. For the CDR3, the DNA is TGTGCCAGCAGTGGACTAGCATCAGATACGCAGTATTTT.

CDR3 DNA sequence: TGTGCCAGCAGCTCAGGCACAGGGAGCCCCTACGAGCAGTACTTC. Its protein product is CASSSGTGSPYEQYF. This chain uses TRBV9 with TRBJ2-7; D perhaps matches TRBD1 (6 bases). CDR1 SGDLS and CDR2 YYNGEE come from the germline V gene. The CDR3 sequence is 15 residues long. Between the trimmed V and J ends, which lost 4 bases and 2 bases, there was a span of 16 bases.

The rearrangement links TRBV5-8 to TRBJ1-1, with a weak D call TRBD1 (6 bases). The V end was cut by 4 bases, the J end by 7 bases, with 11 bases between. This CDR3 has 12 amino acids. Germline lookup yields CDR1 SGHTS and CDR2 YDEGEE. As DNA, the CDR3 is TGTGCCAGCAGCCCCCTGGACAGTGAAGCTTTCTTT. Residues: CASSPLDSEAFF.

V gene TRBV29-1 combines with J gene TRBJ2-5, with D possibly matching TRBD2 (6 bases). V dropped 4 bases and J dropped 7 bases, with 22 bases sitting between them. Germline CDR1 SQVTM, CDR2 ANQGSEA. The CDR3 has 15 amino acids. The CDR3: CSVGSRGAISRTQYF. The CDR3 nucleotides read TGCAGCGTTGGGTCGCGCGGGGCCATCAGTCGGACCCAGTACTTC.

V is TRBV28 and J is TRBJ1-5; no clear D. CDR1 is MDHEN, CDR2 SYDVKM, per germline. V shed 3 bases and J shed 5 bases, with 14 bases lying between them. This CDR3 is 15 amino acids long. Here the CDR3 DNA reads TGTGCCAGCAGTTTTAACCGGGGAGTCGATCAGCCCCAGCATTTT. Encoded protein: CASSFNRGVDQPQHF.

The chain combines TRBV30 with TRBJ1-6; D uncertain. The germline CDR1 and CDR2 sequences are GTSNPN and SVGIG (reference sequence). The CDR3 is 14 amino acids. V lost 5 bases to trimming and J lost 9 bases, with 17 bases between them. Here the CDR3 reads CAWRTWSEGSPLHF. The DNA of the CDR3 is TGTGCCTGGCGTACTTGGTCAGAGGGTTCACCCCTCCACTTT. The variable domain in full, completed from reference TRBV30 and TRBJ1-6, reads SQTIHQWPATLVQPVGSPLSLECTVEGTSNPNLYWYRQAAGRGLQLLFYSVGIGQISSEVPQNLSASRPQDRQFILSSKKLLLSDSGFYLCAWRTWSEGSPLHFGNGTRLTVT.

The chain uses TRBV6-1 and TRBJ2-1, with TRBD1 identical over 8 bases. The V gene's germline CDR1 is MNHNS and CDR2 SASEGT. J was trimmed by 7 bases and V by 1 base; bases with no gene match: 12. CDR3 length: 17 residues. CDR3 in amino acids: CASSEEGSRGPWNEQFF. In DNA, the CDR3 is TGTGCCAGCAGTGAAGAGGGGAGCAGGGGGCCGTGGAATGAGCAGTTCTTC.

The chain recombines TRBV5-1 with TRBJ1-1; D call uncertain. CDR1 SGHRS and CDR2 YFSETQ come from the germline V gene. The CDR3 is 14 amino acids. Trimming removed 0 bases from V and 1 base from J, with 7 bases in between. The CDR3 DNA follows: TGCGCCAGCAGCTTGGACAGACCGAACACTGAAGCTTTCTTT. It is translated as CASSLDRPNTEAFF.

The CDR3 bases are TGTGCCACCAGCAGAGAACGGGACAGGTCAGTGGCAGATACGCAGTATTTT. Amino acid sequence: CATSRERDRSVADTQYF. The gene calls are TRBV15 and TRBJ2-3; 8 bases map to TRBD1. Losses at the gene ends were 0 bases for V and 4 bases for J; bases not matched to a gene: 9. This CDR3 has 17 residues. CDR1 and CDR2 from the germline V gene are LNHNV and YYDKDF (reference sequence).

The chain joins TRBV6-5 to TRBJ1-6; perhaps TRBD1 as D (5 bases). Trimming stripped 8 bases from V and 8 bases from J, with 16 bases between. This CDR3 has 14 residues. Germline assignment: CDR1 MNHEY and CDR2 SVGAGI. The CDR3 here is CASQAGGVDSPLHF. CDR3 coding DNA: TGTGCCAGCCAGGCGGGGGGGGTAGATTCACCCCTCCACTTT.

The J gene is TRBJ2-1, the V gene TRBV9; 9 positions agree with TRBD2. The CDR3 is 16 amino acids. Germline CDR1 is SGDLS and CDR2 is YYNGEE. After removal of 4 bases from V and 2 bases from J, the junction contained 7 bases not matched to a gene. CDR3: CASSSTSGGPYNEQFF. CDR3 bases: TGTGCCAGCAGCTCTACAAGCGGGGGGCCCTACAATGAGCAGTTCTTC.